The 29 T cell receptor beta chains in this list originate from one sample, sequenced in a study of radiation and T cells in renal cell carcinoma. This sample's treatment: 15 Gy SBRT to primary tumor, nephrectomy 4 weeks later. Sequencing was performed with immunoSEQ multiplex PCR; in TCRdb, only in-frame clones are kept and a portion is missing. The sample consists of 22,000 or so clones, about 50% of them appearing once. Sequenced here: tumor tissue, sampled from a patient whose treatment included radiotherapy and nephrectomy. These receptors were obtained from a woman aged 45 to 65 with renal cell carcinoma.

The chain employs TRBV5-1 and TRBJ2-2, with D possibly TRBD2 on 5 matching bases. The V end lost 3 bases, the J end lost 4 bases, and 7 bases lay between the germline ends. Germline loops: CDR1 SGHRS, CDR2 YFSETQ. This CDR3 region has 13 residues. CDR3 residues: CASSSGITGELFF. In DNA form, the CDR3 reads TGCGCCAGCAGCTCCGGGATCACCGGGGAGCTGTTTTTT.

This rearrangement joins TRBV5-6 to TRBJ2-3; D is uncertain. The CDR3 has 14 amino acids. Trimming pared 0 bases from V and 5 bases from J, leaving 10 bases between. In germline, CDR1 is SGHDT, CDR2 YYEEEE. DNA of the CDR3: TGTGCCAGCAGCTTGGTTGAGAAAAGAGATACGCAGTATTTT. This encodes CASSLVEKRDTQYF.

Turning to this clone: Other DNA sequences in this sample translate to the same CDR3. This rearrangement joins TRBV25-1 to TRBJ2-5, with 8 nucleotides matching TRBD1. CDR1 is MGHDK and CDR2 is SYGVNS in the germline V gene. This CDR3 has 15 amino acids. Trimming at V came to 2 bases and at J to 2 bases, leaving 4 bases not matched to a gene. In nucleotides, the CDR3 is TGTGCCAGCAGTGAACCCGGGACAGGACAAGAGACCCAGTACTTC. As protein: CASSEPGTGQETQYF.

CDR3 bases: TGTGCCAGCAGCGCCGCACAGGGGTCTAATGAAAAACTGTTTTTT. Protein sequence: CASSAAQGSNEKLFF. The J gene is TRBJ1-4, the V gene TRBV9; TRBD1 matches 7 bases. The germline V gene has CDR1 SGDLS and CDR2 YYNGEE. This CDR3 has 15 residues. V lost 3 bases to trimming and J lost 3 bases; unmatched junction nucleotides: 5. Based on the CDR3 plus reference TRBV9 and TRBJ1-4, the full variable domain is DSGVTQTPKHLITATGQRVTLRCSPRSGDLSVYWYQQSLDQGLQFLIQYYNGEERAKGNILERFSAQQFPDLHSELNLSSLELGDSALYFCASSAAQGSNEKLFFGSGTQLSVL.

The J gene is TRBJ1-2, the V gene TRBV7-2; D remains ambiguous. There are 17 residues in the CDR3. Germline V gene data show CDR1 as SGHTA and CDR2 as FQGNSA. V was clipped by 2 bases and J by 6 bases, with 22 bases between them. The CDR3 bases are TGTGCCAGCAGCTTAATCGTCGAGTGGCACTTGGTTAATGGCTACACCTTC. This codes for CASSLIVEWHLVNGYTF.

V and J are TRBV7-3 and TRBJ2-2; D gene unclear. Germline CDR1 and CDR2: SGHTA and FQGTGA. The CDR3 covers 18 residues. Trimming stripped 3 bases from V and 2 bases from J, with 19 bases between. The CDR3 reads CASSFLPGWGQNTGELFF. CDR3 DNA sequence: TGTGCCAGCAGCTTCCTTCCCGGGTGGGGTCAAAACACCGGGGAGCTGTTTTTT. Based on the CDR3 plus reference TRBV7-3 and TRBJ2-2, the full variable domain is GAGVSQTPSNKVTEKGKYVELRCDPISGHTALYWYRQSLGQGPEFLIYFQGTGAADDSGLPNDRFFAVRPEGSVSTLKIQRTERGDSAVYLCASSFLPGWGQNTGELFFGEGSRLTVL.

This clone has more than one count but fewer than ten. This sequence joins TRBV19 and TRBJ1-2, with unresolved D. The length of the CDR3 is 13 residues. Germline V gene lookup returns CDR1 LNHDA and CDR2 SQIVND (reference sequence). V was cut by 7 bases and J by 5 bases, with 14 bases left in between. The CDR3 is CASTPVGSYGYTF. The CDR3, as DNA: TGTGCCAGTACCCCTGTAGGTTCTTATGGCTACACCTTC. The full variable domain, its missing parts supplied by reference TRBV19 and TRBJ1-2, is DGGITQSPKYLFRKEGQNVTLSCEQNLNHDAMYWYRQDPGQGLRLIYYSQIVNDFQKGDIAEGYSVSREKKESFPLTVTSAQKNPTAFYLCASTPVGSYGYTFGSGTRLTVV.

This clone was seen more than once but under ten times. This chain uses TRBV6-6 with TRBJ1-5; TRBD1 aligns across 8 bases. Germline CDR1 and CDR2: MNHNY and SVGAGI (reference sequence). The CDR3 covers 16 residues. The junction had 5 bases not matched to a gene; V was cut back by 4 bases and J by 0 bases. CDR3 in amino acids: CASSSRGQGSNQPQHF. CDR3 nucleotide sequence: TGTGCCAGCAGTTCCCGAGGACAGGGTAGCAATCAGCCCCAGCATTTT.

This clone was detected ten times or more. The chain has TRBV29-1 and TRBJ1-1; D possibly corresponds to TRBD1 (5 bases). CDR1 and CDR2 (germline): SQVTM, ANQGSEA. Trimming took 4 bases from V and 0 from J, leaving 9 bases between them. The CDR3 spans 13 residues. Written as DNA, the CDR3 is TGCAGCGTTGGGCAGGGTCTGAACACTGAAGCTTTCTTT. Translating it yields CSVGQGLNTEAFF. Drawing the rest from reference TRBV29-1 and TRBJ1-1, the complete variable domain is SAVISQKPSRDICQRGTSLTIQCQVDSQVTMMFWYRQQPGQSLTLIATANQGSEATYESGFVIDKFPISRPNLTFSTLTVSNMSPEDSSIYLCSVGQGLNTEAFFGQGTRLTVV.

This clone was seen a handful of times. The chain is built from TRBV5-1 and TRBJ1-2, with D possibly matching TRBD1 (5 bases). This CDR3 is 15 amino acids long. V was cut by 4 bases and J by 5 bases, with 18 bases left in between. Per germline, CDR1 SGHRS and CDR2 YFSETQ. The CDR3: CASSTNRDGRYGYTF. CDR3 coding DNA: TGCGCCAGCAGCACCAATCGGGACGGAAGATATGGCTACACCTTC.

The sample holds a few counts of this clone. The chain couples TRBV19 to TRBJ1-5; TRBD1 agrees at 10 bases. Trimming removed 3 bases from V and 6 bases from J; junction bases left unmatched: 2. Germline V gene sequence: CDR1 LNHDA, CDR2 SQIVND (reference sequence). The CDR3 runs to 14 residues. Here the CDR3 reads CASSMTGGGQPQHF. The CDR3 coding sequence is TGTGCCAGTAGTATGACAGGGGGCGGTCAGCCCCAGCATTTT. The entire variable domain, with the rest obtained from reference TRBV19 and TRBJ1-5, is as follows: DGGITQSPKYLFRKEGQNVTLSCEQNLNHDAMYWYRQDPGQGLRLIYYSQIVNDFQKGDIAEGYSVSREKKESFPLTVTSAQKNPTAFYLCASSMTGGGQPQHFGDGTRLSIL.

For the CDR3, the DNA is TGCAGCGTCCCGAAAACAGGGGGCCTCGAGCAGTACTTC. Its translation: CSVPKTGGLEQYF. The chain combines TRBV29-1 with TRBJ2-5; 9 positions match TRBD1. Gene TRBJ2-7 matches the end of the DNA better, so the J call may be wrong. The CDR3 runs 13 residues. CDR1 is SQVTM and CDR2 is ANQGSEA in the germline V gene.

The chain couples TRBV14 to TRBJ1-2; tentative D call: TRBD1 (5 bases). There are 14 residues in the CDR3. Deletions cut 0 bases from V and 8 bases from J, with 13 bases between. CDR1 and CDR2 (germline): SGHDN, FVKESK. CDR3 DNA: TGTGCCAGCAGCCAAGATTTCCGGGGCGAGGGCTACACCTTC. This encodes CASSQDFRGEGYTF.

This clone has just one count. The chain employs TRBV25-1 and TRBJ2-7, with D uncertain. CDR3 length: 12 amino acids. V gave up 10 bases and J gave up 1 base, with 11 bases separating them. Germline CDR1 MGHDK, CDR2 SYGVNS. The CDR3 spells CATKTESYEQYF. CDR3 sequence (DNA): TGTGCCACCAAGACGGAGTCCTACGAGCAGTACTTC.

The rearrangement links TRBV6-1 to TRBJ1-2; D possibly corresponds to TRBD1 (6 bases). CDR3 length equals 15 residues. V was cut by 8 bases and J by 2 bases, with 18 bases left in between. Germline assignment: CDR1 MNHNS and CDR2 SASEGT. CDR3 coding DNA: TGTGCCAGCCGCAACTCCGGGGGCACGAACTATGGCTACACCTTC. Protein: CASRNSGGTNYGYTF.

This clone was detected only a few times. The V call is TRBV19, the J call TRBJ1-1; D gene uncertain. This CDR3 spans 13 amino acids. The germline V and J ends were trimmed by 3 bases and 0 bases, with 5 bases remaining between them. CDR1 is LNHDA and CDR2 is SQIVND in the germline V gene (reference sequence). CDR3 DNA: TGTGCCAGTAGTATCGCTGTGAACACTGAAGCTTTCTTT. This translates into CASSIAVNTEAFF. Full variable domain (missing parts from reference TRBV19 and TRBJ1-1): DGGITQSPKYLFRKEGQNVTLSCEQNLNHDAMYWYRQDPGQGLRLIYYSQIVNDFQKGDIAEGYSVSREKKESFPLTVTSAQKNPTAFYLCASSIAVNTEAFFGQGTRLTVV.

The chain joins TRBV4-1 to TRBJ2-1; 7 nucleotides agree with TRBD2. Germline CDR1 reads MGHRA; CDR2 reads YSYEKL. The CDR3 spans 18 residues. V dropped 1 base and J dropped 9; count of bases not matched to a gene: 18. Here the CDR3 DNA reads TGCGCCAGCAGCCAAGGACTAGCTGTTGGTTTTGTGGATGGTGAGCAGTTCTTC. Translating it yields CASSQGLAVGFVDGEQFF.

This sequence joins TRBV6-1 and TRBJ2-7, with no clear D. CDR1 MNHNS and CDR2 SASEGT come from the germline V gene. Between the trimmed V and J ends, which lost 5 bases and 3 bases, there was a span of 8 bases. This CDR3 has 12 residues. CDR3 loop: CASSMRNYEQYF. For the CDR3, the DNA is TGTGCCAGCAGTATGAGGAACTACGAGCAGTACTTC.

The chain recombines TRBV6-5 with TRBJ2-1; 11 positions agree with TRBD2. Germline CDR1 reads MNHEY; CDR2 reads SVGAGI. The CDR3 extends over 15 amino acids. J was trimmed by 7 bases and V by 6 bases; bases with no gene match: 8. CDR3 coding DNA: TGTGCCAGCAGACCTAGCGGGGGGACTGTTAATGAGCAGTTCTTC. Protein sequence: CASRPSGGTVNEQFF.

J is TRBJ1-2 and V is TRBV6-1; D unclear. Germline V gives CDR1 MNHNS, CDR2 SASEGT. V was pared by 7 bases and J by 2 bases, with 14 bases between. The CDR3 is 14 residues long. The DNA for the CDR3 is TGTGCCAGCATCTCGCCAGGTCCCAACTATGGCTACACCTTC. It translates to CASISPGPNYGYTF.

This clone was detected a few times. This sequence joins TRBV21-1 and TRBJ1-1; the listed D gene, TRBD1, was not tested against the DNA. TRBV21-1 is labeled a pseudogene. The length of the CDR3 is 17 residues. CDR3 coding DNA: TGTGCCAGCAGCAAAGTTCGAGAAAAGGGGGCGATCCCTGAAGCTTTCTTT. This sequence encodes CASSKVREKGAIPEAFF.

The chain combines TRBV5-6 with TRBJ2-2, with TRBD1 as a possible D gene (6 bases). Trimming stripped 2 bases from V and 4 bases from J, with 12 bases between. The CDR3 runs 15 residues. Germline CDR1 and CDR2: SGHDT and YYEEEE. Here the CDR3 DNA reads TGTGCCAGCAGCTTCCGGGACAATGGCACCGGGGAGCTGTTTTTT. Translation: CASSFRDNGTGELFF. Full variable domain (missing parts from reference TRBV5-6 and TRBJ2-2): DAGVTQSPTHLIKTRGQQVTLRCSPKSGHDTVSWYQQALGQGPQFIFQYYEEEERQRGNFPDRFSGHQFPNYSSELNVNALLLGDSALYLCASSFRDNGTGELFFGEGSRLTVL.

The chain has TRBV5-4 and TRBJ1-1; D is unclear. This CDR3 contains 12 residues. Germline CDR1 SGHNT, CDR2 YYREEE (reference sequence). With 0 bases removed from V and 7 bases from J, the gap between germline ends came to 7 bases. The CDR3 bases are TGTGCCAGCAGCTTGGAGGTGGGTGAAGCTTTCTTT. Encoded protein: CASSLEVGEAFF.

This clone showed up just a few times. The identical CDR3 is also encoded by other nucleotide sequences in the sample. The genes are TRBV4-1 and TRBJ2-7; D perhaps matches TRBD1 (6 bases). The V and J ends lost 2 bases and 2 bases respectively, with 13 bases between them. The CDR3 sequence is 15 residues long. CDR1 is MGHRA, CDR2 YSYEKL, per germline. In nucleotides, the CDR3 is TGCGCCAGCAGCCAACCGGGACATAACACCTACGAGCAGTACTTC. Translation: CASSQPGHNTYEQYF.

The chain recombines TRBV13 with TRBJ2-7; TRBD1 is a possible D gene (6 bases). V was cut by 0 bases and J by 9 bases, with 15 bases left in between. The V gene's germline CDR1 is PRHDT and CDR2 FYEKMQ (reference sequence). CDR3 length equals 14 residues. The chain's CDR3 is CASSLGAGVSGQYF. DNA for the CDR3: TGTGCCAGCAGCTTAGGAGCAGGGGTATCTGGGCAGTACTTC.

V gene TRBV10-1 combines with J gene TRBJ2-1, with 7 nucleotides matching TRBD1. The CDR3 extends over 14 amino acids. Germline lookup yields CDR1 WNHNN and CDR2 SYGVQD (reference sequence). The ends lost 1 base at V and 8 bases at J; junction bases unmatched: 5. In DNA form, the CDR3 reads TGCGCCAGCAGTGAGTGGACAGGTCAGGATGAGCAGTTCTTC. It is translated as CASSEWTGQDEQFF.

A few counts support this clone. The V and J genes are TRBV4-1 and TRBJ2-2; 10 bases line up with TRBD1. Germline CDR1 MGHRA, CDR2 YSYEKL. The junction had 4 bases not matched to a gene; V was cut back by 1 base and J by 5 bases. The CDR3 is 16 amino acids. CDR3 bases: TGCGCCAGCAGCCAAGGACAGGGGGCGGGGACCGGGGAGCTGTTTTTT. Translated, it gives CASSQGQGAGTGELFF.

CDR3 loop: CASSLNGQGGYNQPQHF. CDR3 nucleotides: TGTGCCAGCAGCTTGAACGGACAGGGAGGGTACAATCAGCCCCAGCATTTT. V gene TRBV7-2 combines with J gene TRBJ1-5, with 8 nucleotides matching TRBD1. The J segment lost 3 bases and the V segment lost 3 bases, leaving 10 bases of the junction unmatched. Germline-derived CDR1 and CDR2 are SGHTA and FQGNSA. CDR3 size: 17 residues.

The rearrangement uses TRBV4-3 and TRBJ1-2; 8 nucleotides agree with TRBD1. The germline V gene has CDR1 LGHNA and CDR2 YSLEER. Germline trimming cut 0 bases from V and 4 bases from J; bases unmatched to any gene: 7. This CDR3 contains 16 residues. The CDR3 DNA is TGCGCCAGCAGCCAAGAAGGACAGGGCCTTCTCTATGGCTACACCTTC. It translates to CASSQEGQGLLYGYTF.